This TCR beta chain comes out of a study of blood T cell repertoires in COVID-19. Study information: Samples representing acute and convalescent COVID-19 were sourced from the United States, Italy and Spain.

The method was immunoSEQ multiplex PCR; TCRdb's version includes in-frame clones alone and lacks a portion of them. The data hold 70,000 to 95,000 clones, with around nine tenths observed a single time. CDR3 length equals 15 residues. Trimming removed 4 bases at V and 1 base at J, with 13 bases between. Germline V gene sequence: CDR1 WNHNN, CDR2 SYGVQD (reference sequence). This clonotype was obtained from a woman aged 80 or older with acute or convalescent COVID-19. The gene calls are TRBV10-1 and TRBJ1-1; tentatively, D is TRBD1 (5 bases). The sample consisted of peripheral blood. The CDR3 protein is CASSASTGQNTEAFF. The CDR3, as DNA: TGCGCCAGCAGTGCTTCTACAGGTCAGAACACTGAAGCTTTCTTT.